The clone carrying this T cell receptor beta chain was counted once. The data derive from a study of blood T cell repertoires in COVID-19. At the level of the study: The origin of the acute and convalescent COVID-19 samples was the United States, Italy and Spain. From T cells, B-cell-depleted T cells, or PBMCs came the material, which was cDNA or gDNA.

The V gene's germline CDR1 is SGHVS and CDR2 FQNEAQ. Trimming cost V 5 bases and J 3 bases; bases outside gene matches: 12. This CDR3 is built from 18 residues. Under the authors' procedure: Amplified reference gene primers provided the basis for estimating nucleated cell counts. Here immunoSEQ multiplex PCR was the method, and the copy in TCRdb shows in-frame clones only, minus some. V and J calls and clone size are those listed in that table; D and trimming were worked out from the DNA. The data show some 71,000 clones, with roughly 85% seen just once and roughly 2% held by the top ten. The material sequenced was peripheral blood. The clonotype originates from a man in his thirties or forties with acute or convalescent COVID-19. This chain joins TRBV7-8 and TRBJ2-7; 14 nucleotides match TRBD2. Written as DNA, the CDR3 is TGTGCCAGCAGCCTCGGGGGACTAGCGGGAGCGCCGTTCTACGAGCAGTACTTC. Encoded protein: CASSLGGLAGAPFYEQYF.